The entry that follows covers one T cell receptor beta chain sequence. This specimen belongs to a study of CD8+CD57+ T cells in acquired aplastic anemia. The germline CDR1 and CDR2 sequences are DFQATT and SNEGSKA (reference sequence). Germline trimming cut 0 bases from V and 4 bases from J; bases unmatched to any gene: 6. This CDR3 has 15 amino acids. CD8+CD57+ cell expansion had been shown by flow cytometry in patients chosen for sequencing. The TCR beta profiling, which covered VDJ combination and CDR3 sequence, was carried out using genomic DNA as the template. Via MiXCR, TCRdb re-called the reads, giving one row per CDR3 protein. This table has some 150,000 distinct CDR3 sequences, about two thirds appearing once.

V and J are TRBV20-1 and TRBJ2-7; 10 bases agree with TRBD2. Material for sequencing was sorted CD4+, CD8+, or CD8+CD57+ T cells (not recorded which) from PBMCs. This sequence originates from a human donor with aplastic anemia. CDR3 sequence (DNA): TGCAGTGCTAGAGATCAAGCGGGAGGGGAGTACGAGCAGTACTTC. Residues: CSARDQAGGEYEQYF.